These 4 T cell receptor beta chains share one sample of origin, sequenced in a study of vaccination and CD4 T cells after COVID-19. Treatment defined: 10-day PBMC culture with coronavirus spike peptide pools or control peptides (ViraFEST assay). No antigen has been assigned to these receptors. The Oncomine TCR Beta short-read assay sequenced DNA from cultured CD4+ T cells. Each CDR3 protein gets one entry after TCRdb re-called the PCR reads with MiXCR. The sample includes around 19,000 distinct CDR3 sequences, around 50% of them seen just once. Sequenced material: CD4+ T cells from blood, cultured in vitro. The receptor source for this set is a human donor who had recovered from COVID-19.

The V gene is TRBV6-1, the J gene TRBJ2-2; D tentatively fits TRBD1 or TRBD2 (5 bases each). The CDR3 spans 12 residues. V was pared by 10 bases and J by 7 bases, with 13 bases between. Germline values: CDR1 MNHNS, CDR2 SASEGT. The CDR3 sequence: CANLGTSGELFF. The CDR3 nucleotides are TGTGCCAACCTAGGGACGAGCGGGGAGCTGTTTTTT.

The genes are TRBV20-1 and TRBJ2-3, with D unresolved. Germline CDR1 is DFQATT and CDR2 is SNEGSKA (reference sequence). V was trimmed by 6 bases and J by 0 bases, leaving 16 bases between them. The length of the CDR3 is 15 residues. The CDR3 nucleotides are TGCAGTGCCAGTAATCCCGTCAGGAGCACAGATACGCAGTATTTT. Translated, it gives CSASNPVRSTDTQYF.

This clonotype has a single count. The J gene is TRBJ2-2, the V gene TRBV6-5; D unclear. This CDR3 is built from 15 residues. Germline V gene sequence: CDR1 MNHEY, CDR2 SVGAGI. The V end was cut by 2 bases, the J end by 4 bases, with 11 bases between. In DNA, the CDR3 is TGTGCCAGCAGTTACGGATGGCGAGTCACCGGGGAGCTGTTTTTT. It translates to CASSYGWRVTGELFF.

This clonotype showed up just a few times. The chain has TRBV20-1 and TRBJ2-3; 11 bases agree with TRBD2. CDR1 is DFQATT, CDR2 SNEGSKA, per germline (reference sequence). The CDR3 has 13 amino acids. The trim removed 6 bases at V and 9 bases at J, leaving 8 bases unmatched. The DNA of the CDR3 is TGCAGTGCGACTAGCGGGGCCTGGAAAACGCAGTATTTT. It translates to CSATSGAWKTQYF.